This TCR beta chain was recorded in a study of OX40 agonist ivuxolimab in advanced cancers. Concerning this clone: As yet, its antigen is unknown.

Autoimmune disease history or systemic immunosuppression meant exclusion. Study-level results: Dose levels from 0.1 to 3.0 mg/kg saw CD4+ and CD8+ blood T cells expand clonally by week 6. Averaged across samples, CD8+ T cells carried more expanded clones than CD4+ did.

Unmatched junction bases numbered 9, after V lost 4 bases and J lost 5 bases. The CDR3 is made up of 16 amino acids. The germline gives CDR1 SGHDT, CDR2 YYEEEE. The method was immunoSEQ multiplex PCR; TCRdb's version includes in-frame clones alone and lacks a portion of them. The sample consists of under 25,000 clones, approximately 80% of them appearing once. This chain links TRBV5-6 with TRBJ2-3, with 11 bases matching TRBD1. This receptor was identified in an adult with an advanced solid tumor such as melanoma, head and neck, liver or kidney cancer. The source was CD4+ or CD8+ T cells sorted from blood, collected in a trial of the OX40 agonist ivuxolimab. The CDR3: CASSDGQGAQGDTQYF. In DNA form, the CDR3 reads TGTGCCAGCAGCGATGGACAGGGGGCGCAGGGAGATACGCAGTATTTT.